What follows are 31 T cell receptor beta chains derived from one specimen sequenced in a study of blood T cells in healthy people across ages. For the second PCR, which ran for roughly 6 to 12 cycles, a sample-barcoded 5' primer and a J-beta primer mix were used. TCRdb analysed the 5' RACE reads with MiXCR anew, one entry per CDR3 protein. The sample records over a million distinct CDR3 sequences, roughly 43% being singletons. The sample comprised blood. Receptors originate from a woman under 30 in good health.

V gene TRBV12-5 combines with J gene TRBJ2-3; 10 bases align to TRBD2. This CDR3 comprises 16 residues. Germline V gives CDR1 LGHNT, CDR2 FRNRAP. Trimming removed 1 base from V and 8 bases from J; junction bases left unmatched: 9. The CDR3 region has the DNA TGTGCTAGTGGTTTGGGCGTGAGCGGGGGGGCAGGTACGCAGTATTTT. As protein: CASGLGVSGGAGTQYF. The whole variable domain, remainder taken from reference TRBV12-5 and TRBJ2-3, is DARVTQTPRHKVTEMGQEVTMRCQPILGHNTVFWYRQTMMQGLELLAYFRNRAPLDDSGMPKDRFSAEMPDATLATLKIQPSEPRDSAVYFCASGLGVSGGAGTQYFGPGTRLTVL.

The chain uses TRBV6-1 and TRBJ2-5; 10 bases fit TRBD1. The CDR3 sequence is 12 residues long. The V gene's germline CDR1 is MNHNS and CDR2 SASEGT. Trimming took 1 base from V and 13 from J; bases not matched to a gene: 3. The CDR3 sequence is CASSEGGTGAYF. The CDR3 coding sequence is TGTGCCAGCAGTGAAGGGGGGACAGGGGCGTACTTC.

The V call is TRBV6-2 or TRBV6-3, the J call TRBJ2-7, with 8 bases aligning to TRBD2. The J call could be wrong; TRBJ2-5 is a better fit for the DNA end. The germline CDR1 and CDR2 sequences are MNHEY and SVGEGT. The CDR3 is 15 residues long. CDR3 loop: CATDSAAGGEETQYF. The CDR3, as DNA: TGTGCCACAGACTCGGCGGCGGGAGGTGAAGAGACCCAGTACTTC.

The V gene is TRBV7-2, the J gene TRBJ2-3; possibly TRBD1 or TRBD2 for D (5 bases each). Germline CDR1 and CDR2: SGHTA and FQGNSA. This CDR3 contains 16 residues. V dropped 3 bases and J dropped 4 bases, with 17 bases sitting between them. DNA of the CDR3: TGTGCCAGCAGCTTTTCTCTCCGGGGCCGTGCAGATACGCAGTATTTT. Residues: CASSFSLRGRADTQYF.

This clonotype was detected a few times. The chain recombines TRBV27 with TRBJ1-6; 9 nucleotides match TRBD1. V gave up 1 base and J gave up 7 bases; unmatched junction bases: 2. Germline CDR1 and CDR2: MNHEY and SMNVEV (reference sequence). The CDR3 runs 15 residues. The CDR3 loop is CASSLFTGGNSPLHF. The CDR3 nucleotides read TGTGCCAGCAGTTTATTTACAGGGGGCAATTCACCCCTCCACTTT.

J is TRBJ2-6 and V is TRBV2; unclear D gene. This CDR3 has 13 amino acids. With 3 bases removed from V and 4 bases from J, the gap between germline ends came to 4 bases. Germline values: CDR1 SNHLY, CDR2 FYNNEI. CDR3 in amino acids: CASSETGANVLTF. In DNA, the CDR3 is TGTGCCAGCAGTGAGACGGGGGCCAACGTCCTGACTTTC.

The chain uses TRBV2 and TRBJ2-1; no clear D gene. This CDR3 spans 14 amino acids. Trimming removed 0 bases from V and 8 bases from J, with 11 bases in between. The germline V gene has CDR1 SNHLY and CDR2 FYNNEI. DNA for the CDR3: TGTGCCAGCAGTGAAGCGACCCGTTGGTATGAGCAGTTCTTC. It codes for CASSEATRWYEQFF.

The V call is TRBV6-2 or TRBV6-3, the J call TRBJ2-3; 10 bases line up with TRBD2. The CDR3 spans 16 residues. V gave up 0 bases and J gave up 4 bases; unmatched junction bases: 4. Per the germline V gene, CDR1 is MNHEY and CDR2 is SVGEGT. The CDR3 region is CASSYSELAGPDTQYF. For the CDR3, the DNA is TGTGCCAGCAGTTACTCTGAACTAGCGGGGCCAGATACGCAGTATTTT.

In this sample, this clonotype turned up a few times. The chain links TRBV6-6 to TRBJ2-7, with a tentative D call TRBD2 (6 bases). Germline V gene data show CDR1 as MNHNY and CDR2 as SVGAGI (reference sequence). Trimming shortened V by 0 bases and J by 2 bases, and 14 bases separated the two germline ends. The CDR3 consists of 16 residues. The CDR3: CASSYSRREPAYEQYF. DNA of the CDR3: TGTGCCAGCAGTTACTCGAGGCGGGAACCAGCCTACGAGCAGTACTTC.

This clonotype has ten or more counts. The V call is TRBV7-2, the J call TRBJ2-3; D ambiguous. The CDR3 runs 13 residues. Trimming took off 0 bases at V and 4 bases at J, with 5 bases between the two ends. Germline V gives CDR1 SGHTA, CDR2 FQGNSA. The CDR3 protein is CASSLAPPDTQYF. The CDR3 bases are TGTGCCAGCAGCTTAGCCCCCCCAGATACGCAGTATTTT.

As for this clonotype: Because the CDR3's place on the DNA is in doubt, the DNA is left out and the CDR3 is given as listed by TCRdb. The CDR3 here is CISVSEAPGLADTQYF. This sequence joins TRBV7-5 and TRBJ2-3; TRBD2 was called by the table and not checked on the DNA. TRBV7-5 is a listed pseudogene. The length of the CDR3 is 16 amino acids, counting both ends.

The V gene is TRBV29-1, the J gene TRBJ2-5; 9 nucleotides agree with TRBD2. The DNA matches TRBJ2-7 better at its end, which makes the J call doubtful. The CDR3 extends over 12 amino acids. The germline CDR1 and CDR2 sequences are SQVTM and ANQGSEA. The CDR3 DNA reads TGCAGCGTTGAAGGCGGGAGGGGCGAGCAGTACTTC. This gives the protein CSVEGGRGEQYF.

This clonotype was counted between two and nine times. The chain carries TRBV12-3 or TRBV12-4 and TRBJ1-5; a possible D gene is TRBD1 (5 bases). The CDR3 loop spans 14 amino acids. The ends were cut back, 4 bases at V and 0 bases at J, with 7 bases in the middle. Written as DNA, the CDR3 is TGTGCCAGCAGTTCGGGGCTTAGCAATCAGCCCCAGCATTTT. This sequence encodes CASSSGLSNQPQHF.

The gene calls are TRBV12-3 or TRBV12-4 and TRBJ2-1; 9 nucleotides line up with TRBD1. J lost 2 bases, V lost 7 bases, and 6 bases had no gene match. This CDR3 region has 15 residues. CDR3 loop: CASIQDRGAYNEQFF. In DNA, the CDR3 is TGTGCCAGCATACAAGACAGGGGGGCCTACAATGAGCAGTTCTTC.

CDR3 bases: TGCAGTGCTAGAGACACGGTGGCCAATGAGCAGTTCTTC. It specifies CSARDTVANEQFF. The V call is TRBV20-1, the J call TRBJ2-1; the D is unclear. The CDR3 totals 13 residues. V gave up 0 bases and J gave up 6 bases, with 9 bases separating them. Germline V gene lookup returns CDR1 DFQATT and CDR2 SNEGSKA (reference sequence).

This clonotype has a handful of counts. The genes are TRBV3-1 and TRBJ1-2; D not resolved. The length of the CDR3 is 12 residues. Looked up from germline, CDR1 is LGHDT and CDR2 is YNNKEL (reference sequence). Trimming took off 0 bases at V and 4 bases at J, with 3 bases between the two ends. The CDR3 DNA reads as TGTGCCAGCAGCCAAGAGATCTATGGCTACACCTTC. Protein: CASSQEIYGYTF. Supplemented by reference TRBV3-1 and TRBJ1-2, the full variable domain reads DTAVSQTPKYLVTQMGNDKSIKCEQNLGHDTMYWYKQDSKKFLKIMFSYNNKELIINETVPNRFSPKSPDKAHLNLHINSLELGDSAVYFCASSQEIYGYTFGSGTRLTVV.

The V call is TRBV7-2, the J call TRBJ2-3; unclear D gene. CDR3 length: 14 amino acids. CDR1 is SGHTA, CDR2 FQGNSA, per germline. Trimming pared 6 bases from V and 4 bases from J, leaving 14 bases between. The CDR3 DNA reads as TGTGCCAGCAGTCCTAGTAGTGCAGCAGATACGCAGTATTTT. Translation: CASSPSSAADTQYF.

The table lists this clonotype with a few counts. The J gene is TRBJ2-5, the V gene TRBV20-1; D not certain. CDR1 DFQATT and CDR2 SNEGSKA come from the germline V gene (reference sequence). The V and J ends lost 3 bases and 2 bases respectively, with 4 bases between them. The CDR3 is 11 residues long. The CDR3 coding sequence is TGCAGTGCTAGCAAACAAGAGACCCAGTACTTC. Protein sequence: CSASKQETQYF.

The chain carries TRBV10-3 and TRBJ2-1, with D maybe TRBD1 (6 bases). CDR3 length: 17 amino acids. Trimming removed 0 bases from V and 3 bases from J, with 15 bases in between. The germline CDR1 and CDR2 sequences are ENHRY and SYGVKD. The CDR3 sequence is CAISESTGRPGYNEQFF. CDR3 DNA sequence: TGTGCCATCAGTGAGTCAACAGGGCGACCGGGCTACAATGAGCAGTTCTTC.

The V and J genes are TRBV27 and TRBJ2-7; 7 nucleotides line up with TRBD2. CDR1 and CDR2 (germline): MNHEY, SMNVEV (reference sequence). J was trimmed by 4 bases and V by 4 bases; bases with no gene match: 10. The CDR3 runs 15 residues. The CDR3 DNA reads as TGTGCCAGCAGTTCCGGACTAGGCCCGAAGTACGAGCAGTACTTC. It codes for CASSSGLGPKYEQYF.

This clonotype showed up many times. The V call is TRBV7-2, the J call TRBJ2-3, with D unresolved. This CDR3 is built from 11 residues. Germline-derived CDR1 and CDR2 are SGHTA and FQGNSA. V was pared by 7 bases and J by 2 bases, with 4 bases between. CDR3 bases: TGTGCCAGCACCATCACAGATACGCAGTATTTT. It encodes CASTITDTQYF.

Here the CDR3 DNA reads TGTGCCAGCCTTGCAGTGATTTCTTCCTACGAGCAGTACTTC. Amino acid sequence: CASLAVISSYEQYF. The V call is TRBV2, the J call TRBJ2-7; no reliable D call. The CDR3 has 14 residues. Germline V gene sequence: CDR1 SNHLY, CDR2 FYNNEI. The ends were cut back, 8 bases at V and 1 base at J, with 15 bases in the middle.

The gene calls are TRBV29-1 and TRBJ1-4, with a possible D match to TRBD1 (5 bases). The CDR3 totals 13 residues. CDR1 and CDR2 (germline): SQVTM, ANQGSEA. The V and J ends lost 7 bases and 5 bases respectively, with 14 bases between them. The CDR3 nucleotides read TGCAGCGCCGCCTGGGACCCGAATGAAAAACTGTTTTTT. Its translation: CSAAWDPNEKLFF.

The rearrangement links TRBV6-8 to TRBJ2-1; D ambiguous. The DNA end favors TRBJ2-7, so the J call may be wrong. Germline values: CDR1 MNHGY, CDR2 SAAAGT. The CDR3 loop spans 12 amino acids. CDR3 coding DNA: TGTGCCAGCAGTTTCCTAGACAATGAGCAGTACTTC. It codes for CASSFLDNEQYF.

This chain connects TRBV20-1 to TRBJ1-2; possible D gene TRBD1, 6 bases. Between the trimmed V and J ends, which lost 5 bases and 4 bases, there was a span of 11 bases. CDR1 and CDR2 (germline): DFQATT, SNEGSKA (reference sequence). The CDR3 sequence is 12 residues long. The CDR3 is CSASGQSYGYTF. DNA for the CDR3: TGCAGTGCTTCGGGACAAAGCTATGGCTACACCTTC.

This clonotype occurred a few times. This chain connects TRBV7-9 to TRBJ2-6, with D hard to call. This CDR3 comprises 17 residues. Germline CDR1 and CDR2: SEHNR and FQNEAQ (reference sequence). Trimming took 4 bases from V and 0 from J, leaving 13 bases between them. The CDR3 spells CASSSRIDSSGANVLTF. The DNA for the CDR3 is TGTGCCAGCAGCTCCCGAATAGATAGCTCTGGGGCCAACGTCCTGACTTTC.

For the CDR3, the DNA is TGTGCCACTGGTAGGGGGGGCTCAGATACGCAGTATTTT. As protein: CATGRGGSDTQYF. The gene calls are TRBV7-9 and TRBJ2-3, with TRBD2 as a possible D gene (7 bases). Trimming took 10 bases from V and 4 from J, leaving 15 bases between them. The germline V gene encodes CDR1 SEHNR and CDR2 FQNEAQ (reference sequence). This CDR3 has 13 residues.

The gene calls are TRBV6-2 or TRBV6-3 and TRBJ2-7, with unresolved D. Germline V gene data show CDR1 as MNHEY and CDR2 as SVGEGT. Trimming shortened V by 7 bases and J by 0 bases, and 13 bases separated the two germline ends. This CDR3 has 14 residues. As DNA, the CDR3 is TGTGCCAGCACCGCGATAGCCTTCTCCTACGAGCAGTACTTC. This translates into CASTAIAFSYEQYF.

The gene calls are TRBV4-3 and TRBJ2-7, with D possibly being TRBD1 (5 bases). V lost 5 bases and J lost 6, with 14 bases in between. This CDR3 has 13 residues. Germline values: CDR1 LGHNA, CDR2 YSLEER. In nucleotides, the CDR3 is TGCGCCAGCAGCGAAAGACGGACACGCGAGCAGTACTTC. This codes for CASSERRTREQYF.

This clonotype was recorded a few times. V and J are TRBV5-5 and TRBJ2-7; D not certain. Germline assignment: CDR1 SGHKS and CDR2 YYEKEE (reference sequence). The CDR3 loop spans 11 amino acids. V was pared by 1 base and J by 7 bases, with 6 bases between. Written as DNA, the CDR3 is TGTGCCAGCAGCTTGCATGAAGAGCAGTACTTC. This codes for CASSLHEEQYF.

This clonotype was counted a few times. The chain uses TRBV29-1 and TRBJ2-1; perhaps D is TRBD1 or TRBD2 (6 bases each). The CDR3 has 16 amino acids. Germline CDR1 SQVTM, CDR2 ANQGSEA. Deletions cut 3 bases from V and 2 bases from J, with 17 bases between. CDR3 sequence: CSVDGTAEGAYNEQFF. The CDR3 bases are TGCAGCGTTGACGGAACGGCGGAGGGGGCCTACAATGAGCAGTTCTTC.